A single sample is the source of the 27 T cell receptor beta chains below, sequenced in a study of blood T cell repertoires in COVID-19. The repertoire was sequenced with immunoSEQ multiplex PCR; TCRdb's copy has only in-frame clones and lacks some. The sample consists of about 360,000 clones, around nine tenths of them appearing once. The sequenced sample was peripheral blood. These receptors all stem from a woman aged 55-70 years with COVID-19, enrolled during active disease.

The chain has TRBV9 and TRBJ2-7; no clear D gene. This CDR3 has 15 residues. The V end lost 0 bases, the J end lost 2 bases, and 12 bases lay between the germline ends. Looked up from germline, CDR1 is SGDLS and CDR2 is YYNGEE. The DNA for the CDR3 is TGTGCCAGCAGCGTAGCTTCCGCGTTACCCTACGAGCAGTACTTC. Amino acids: CASSVASALPYEQYF. The full variable domain, in which reference TRBV9 and TRBJ2-7 provide the parts outside the CDR3, is DSGVTQTPKHLITATGQRVTLRCSPRSGDLSVYWYQQSLDQGLQFLIQYYNGEERAKGNILERFSAQQFPDLHSELNLSSLELGDSALYFCASSVASALPYEQYFGPGTRLTVT.

The chain joins TRBV5-4 to TRBJ1-2, with 10 bases that match TRBD1. J was trimmed by 4 bases and V by 3 bases; bases with no gene match: 9. This CDR3 spans 16 amino acids. From germline, CDR1 is SGHNT and CDR2 YYREEE (reference sequence). The CDR3 spells CASSSAGTGEFYGYTF. The CDR3 region has the DNA TGTGCCAGCAGCTCGGCCGGGACAGGGGAATTCTATGGCTACACCTTC.

This clone was seen only a few times. V usage is TRBV4-3 and J usage is TRBJ2-3; 9 bases match TRBD2. The germline gives CDR1 LGHNA, CDR2 YSLEER. The CDR3 has 18 amino acids. Losses at the gene ends were 1 base for V and 2 bases for J; bases not matched to a gene: 10. CDR3 loop: CASSQGGGDSVTTDTQYF. DNA of the CDR3: TGCGCCAGCAGCCAAGGCGGGGGGGACTCCGTAACCACAGATACGCAGTATTTT.

The gene calls are TRBV11-1 and TRBJ2-3; tentative D call: TRBD2 (6 bases). In germline, CDR1 is SGHAT, CDR2 FQDESV (reference sequence). There are 14 residues in the CDR3. Trimming took off 4 bases at V and 3 bases at J, with 11 bases between the two ends. In DNA form, the CDR3 reads TGTGCCAGCAGCTCCCGGGACTGGACAGATACGCAGTATTTT. Translation gives CASSSRDWTDTQYF.

The V and J genes are TRBV6-5 and TRBJ1-6; D is possibly TRBD1 (6 bases). This CDR3 has 14 residues. Germline values: CDR1 MNHEY, CDR2 SVGAGI. V was cut by 7 bases and J by 2 bases, with 9 bases left in between. The CDR3 loop reads CASNTGTYNSPLHF. CDR3 nucleotide sequence: TGTGCCAGCAATACAGGGACCTATAATTCACCCCTCCACTTT.

V and J are TRBV6-5 and TRBJ1-2; TRBD1 aligns across 9 bases. Unmatched junction bases numbered 9, after V lost 6 bases and J lost 4 bases. The germline V gene has CDR1 MNHEY and CDR2 SVGAGI. This CDR3 comprises 15 residues. As DNA, the CDR3 is TGTGCCAGCAGAGGGGGGGACAGGGCCTTCTATGGCTACACCTTC. This translates into CASRGGDRAFYGYTF.

CDR3 DNA: TGTGCCAGCAGTAATACAGGGGTGGAGCAGTACTTC. Its translation is CASSNTGVEQYF. V gene TRBV5-4 combines with J gene TRBJ2-7; TRBD1 agrees at 7 bases. Germline CDR1 reads SGHNT; CDR2 reads YYREEE (reference sequence). J gave up 7 bases and V 5 bases, and 6 bases lay outside the gene matches. This CDR3 is 12 amino acids long.

This chain's CDR3 is CASSKKAEGTQYF. CDR3 DNA: TGTGCCAGCAGTAAAAAGGCGGAGGGGACCCAGTACTTC. This sequence joins TRBV7-3 and TRBJ2-5, with D possibly TRBD2 on 6 matching bases. The CDR3 totals 13 residues. The germline CDR1 and CDR2 sequences are SGHTA and FQGTGA. V dropped 6 bases and J dropped 7 bases, with 15 bases sitting between them.

V usage is TRBV27 and J usage is TRBJ2-7; tentative D call: TRBD1 (5 bases). The CDR3 contains 12 residues. Per germline, CDR1 MNHEY and CDR2 SMNVEV (reference sequence). Trimming took off 8 bases at V and 3 bases at J, with 11 bases between the two ends. This chain's CDR3 is CASGFRVYEQYF. CDR3 nucleotides: TGTGCCAGCGGGTTCAGGGTCTACGAGCAGTACTTC.

The genes are TRBV6-2 or TRBV6-3 and TRBJ2-3; possibly TRBD2 for D (7 bases). The CDR3 spans 15 residues. Germline loops: CDR1 MNHEY, CDR2 SVGEGT. Trimming stripped 1 base from V and 2 bases from J, with 10 bases between. In DNA, the CDR3 is TGTGCCAGCAGTTACTGGCGGGGGCCCACAGATACGCAGTATTTT. Its protein product is CASSYWRGPTDTQYF.

This chain uses TRBV11-2 with TRBJ2-1, with 11 bases fitting TRBD2. V was clipped by 5 bases and J by 10 bases; unmatched bases: 1. Germline V gene data show CDR1 as SGHAT and CDR2 as FQNNGV. The length of the CDR3 is 12 residues. The CDR3 nucleotides read TGTGCCAGCAGCCGGACTAGCGGGGAGCAGTTCTTC. Residues: CASSRTSGEQFF.

V gene TRBV30 combines with J gene TRBJ1-3; possibly TRBD1 for D (5 bases). The CDR3 is 14 amino acids. V was pared by 0 bases and J by 6 bases, with 12 bases between. CDR1 is GTSNPN and CDR2 is SVGIG in the germline V gene (reference sequence). The CDR3 DNA reads TGTGCCTGGAGTGTGGGGCAGTCAAAAAACACCATATATTTT. Protein sequence: CAWSVGQSKNTIYF.

The V call is TRBV6-5, the J call TRBJ2-1; 7 nucleotides agree with TRBD1. V lost 4 bases and J lost 0; bases outside the gene matches: 6. The CDR3 is 16 amino acids. The germline V gene has CDR1 MNHEY and CDR2 SVGAGI. CDR3 residues: CASSLNWDSSYNEQFF. CDR3 nucleotides: TGTGCCAGCAGTTTGAATTGGGACAGCTCCTACAATGAGCAGTTCTTC.

The chain uses TRBV5-1 and TRBJ1-2; D might be TRBD1 (5 bases). In germline, CDR1 is SGHRS, CDR2 YFSETQ. V lost 4 bases and J 8 bases, leaving 27 bases between the germline ends. There are 17 residues in the CDR3. The DNA of the CDR3 is TGCGCCAGCAGCATTGGGGGGAACGGGGCCCTTTTCTTCGGCTACACCTTC. Its protein product is CASSIGGNGALFFGYTF.

The chain combines TRBV5-1 with TRBJ2-4, with D possibly being TRBD2 (6 bases). The V gene lost 7 bases and the J gene lost 8 bases, with 19 bases spanning the gap. Germline values: CDR1 SGHRS, CDR2 YFSETQ. The CDR3 has 14 amino acids. CDR3 nucleotide sequence: TGCGCCAGCTCATCCGGGACTCCCGGGGACATTCAGTACTTC. This encodes CASSSGTPGDIQYF.

This chain uses TRBV6-1 with TRBJ1-5; TRBD1 is a possible D gene (6 bases). Trimming left V 2 bases short and J 10 bases short, with 21 bases between. Germline lookup yields CDR1 MNHNS and CDR2 SASEGT. CDR3 length: 16 amino acids. CDR3 bases: TGTGCCAGCAGTGAACGGCAGGGGTGGGATTTGAAACCCCAGCATTTT. Translated: CASSERQGWDLKPQHF.

The chain has TRBV3-1 (or the pseudogene TRBV3-2) and TRBJ2-1; maybe TRBD1 (6 bases). Trimming took 5 bases from V and 4 from J, leaving 15 bases between them. This CDR3 spans 15 amino acids. Germline V gene data show CDR1 as LGHDT and CDR2 as YNNKEL (reference sequence). The CDR3 sequence: CASSLTGLGYNEQFF. In DNA form, the CDR3 reads TGTGCCAGCAGCTTAACAGGGCTGGGATACAATGAGCAGTTCTTC.

A few counts support this clone. V usage is TRBV7-8 and J usage is TRBJ2-7, with D possibly matching TRBD1 (5 bases). This CDR3 contains 15 residues. Germline CDR1 SGHVS, CDR2 FQNEAQ. V was pared by 2 bases and J by 0 bases, with 11 bases between. The CDR3 region is CASSLYQGPSYEQYF. CDR3 nucleotide sequence: TGTGCCAGCAGCTTATATCAGGGCCCCTCCTACGAGCAGTACTTC.

The chain carries TRBV12-5 and TRBJ2-2; weak D call: TRBD2 (7 bases). This CDR3 has 16 amino acids. Trimming removed 2 bases at V and 6 bases at J, with 16 bases between. Per germline, CDR1 LGHNT and CDR2 FRNRAP. The CDR3 bases are TGTGCTAGTGGTTTGCCTTCGGGGGGCGACGCCGGGGAGCTGTTTTTT. Protein: CASGLPSGGDAGELFF.

This rearrangement joins TRBV24-1 to TRBJ2-5; 12 bases are shared with TRBD1. CDR1 is KGHDR and CDR2 is SFDVKD in the germline V gene. This CDR3 spans 18 amino acids. The J segment lost 2 bases and the V segment lost 2 bases, leaving 8 bases of the junction unmatched. The CDR3 spells CATSDSAGTGGGQETQYF. CDR3 DNA sequence: TGTGCCACCAGTGATTCAGCCGGGACAGGGGGCGGACAAGAGACCCAGTACTTC.

This clone was seen a single time. The chain recombines TRBV18 with TRBJ1-2, with 8 positions matching TRBD1. J lost 7 bases, V lost 3 bases, and 13 bases had no gene match. CDR1 is KGHSH and CDR2 is LQKENI in the germline V gene. The CDR3 contains 16 residues. CDR3 protein: CASSPYTGTGLSGYTF. The CDR3 DNA reads as TGTGCCAGCTCACCTTATACCGGGACAGGATTGAGTGGCTACACCTTC. The variable domain in full, completed from reference TRBV18 and TRBJ1-2, reads NAGVMQNPRHLVRRRGQEARLRCSPMKGHSHVYWYRQLPEEGLKFMVYLQKENIIDESGMPKERFSAEFPKEGPSILRIQQVVRGDSAAYFCASSPYTGTGLSGYTFGSGTRLTVV.

The rearrangement links TRBV9 to TRBJ2-7; D uncertain. The CDR3 spans 15 residues. V lost 0 bases, J lost 5 bases, and 15 bases lay in between. CDR1 SGDLS and CDR2 YYNGEE come from the germline V gene. The CDR3 loop reads CASSVGKLSGNEQYF. The CDR3 DNA sequence: TGTGCCAGCAGCGTAGGTAAACTATCCGGCAACGAGCAGTACTTC. The variable domain in full, with the rest retrieved from reference TRBV9 and TRBJ2-7, is DSGVTQTPKHLITATGQRVTLRCSPRSGDLSVYWYQQSLDQGLQFLIQYYNGEERAKGNILERFSAQQFPDLHSELNLSSLELGDSALYFCASSVGKLSGNEQYFGPGTRLTVT.

The rearrangement uses TRBV27 and TRBJ2-5; 9 positions agree with TRBD1. V shed 6 bases, J shed 5 bases, and the junction held 13 bases outside the gene matches. The CDR3 totals 16 residues. The germline V gene encodes CDR1 MNHEY and CDR2 SMNVEV (reference sequence). CDR3 bases: TGTGCCAGCAGCCGGGACAGGGTACTTGCGAGGGAGACCCAGTACTTC. Residues: CASSRDRVLARETQYF.

V usage is TRBV11-2 and J usage is TRBJ2-5; TRBD2 aligns across 8 bases. This CDR3 spans 15 amino acids. The germline V gene encodes CDR1 SGHAT and CDR2 FQNNGV. V dropped 5 bases and J dropped 2; count of bases not matched to a gene: 7. CDR3 sequence: CASSLMSGGQETQYF. CDR3 bases: TGTGCCAGCAGCCTAATGAGCGGGGGACAAGAGACCCAGTACTTC. The full variable domain, with the rest looked up from reference TRBV11-2 and TRBJ2-5, is EAGVAQSPRYKIIEKRQSVAFWCNPISGHATLYWYQQILGQGPKLLIQFQNNGVVDDSQLPKDRFSAERLKGVDSTLKIQPAKLEDSAVYLCASSLMSGGQETQYFGPGTRLLVL.

The chain has TRBV29-1 and TRBJ1-1, with D perhaps TRBD1 (5 bases). This CDR3 contains 12 residues. The germline gives CDR1 SQVTM, CDR2 ANQGSEA. V dropped 6 bases and J dropped 8 bases, with 16 bases sitting between them. This chain's CDR3 is CSVAWRGTEAFF. CDR3 nucleotides: TGCAGCGTCGCCTGGCGGGGCACCGAAGCTTTCTTT.

V is TRBV6-5 and J is TRBJ1-5; 7 nucleotides match TRBD1. Germline assignment: CDR1 MNHEY and CDR2 SVGAGI. The CDR3 extends over 14 amino acids. V lost 5 bases and J lost 9; bases outside the gene matches: 10. CDR3 coding DNA: TGTGCCAGCAGTCAGGGACAGACCTTATGGCCCCAGCATTTT. Protein: CASSQGQTLWPQHF.

Only one count was recorded for this clone. The chain uses TRBV2 and TRBJ2-5; unclear D gene. Germline CDR1 reads SNHLY; CDR2 reads FYNNEI. The CDR3 loop spans 11 amino acids. With 5 bases removed from V and 2 bases from J, the gap between germline ends came to 3 bases. This chain's CDR3 is CASSYQETQYF. The DNA of the CDR3 is TGTGCCAGCAGTTATCAAGAGACCCAGTACTTC.